This is a list of T cell receptor beta chains from one sample in a study of blood T cell repertoires in COVID-19. The data were produced by immunoSEQ multiplex PCR, yet TCRdb's version contains in-frame clones alone and is incomplete. The repertoire holds roughly 290,000 clones, 90% seen once, with 6% to 7% in the top ten. The sequenced sample consisted of peripheral blood. Receptors originate from a woman aged 30 to 39 with COVID-19, enrolled during active disease. CDR3s include the opening cysteine and the closing phenylalanine or tryptophan. A D gene is named only where the DNA matches it firmly. Size values are once, few and many counts, or a class for expanded clones, and some rows have none.

v_call	clone_size	d_call	j_call	cdr3_nt	cdr3_aa
TRBV6-5	.	TRBD2	TRBJ2-7	TGTGCCAGCAGTTACTCCGGGAGGACCGAGCAGTACTTC	CASSYSGRTEQYF
TRBV19	.	.	TRBJ2-1	TGTGCCAGTAGTATTTCGGCAGGGTTGAATGAGCAGTTCTTC	CASSISAGLNEQFF
TRBV18	few	.	TRBJ2-7	TGTGCCAGCTCACCTGCAGGGATCTACGAGCAGTACTTC	CASSPAGIYEQYF
TRBV28	once	.	TRBJ2-7	TGTGCCAGCAGAAGTACAGGGAAGCAGTACTTC	CASRSTGKQYF
TRBV7-9	.	.	TRBJ2-6	TGTGCCAGCAGCACTCGGACAGATCCTAGCTCTGGGGCCAACGTCCTGACTTTC	CASSTRTDPSSGANVLTF
TRBV27	.	TRBD2	TRBJ2-1	TGTGCCAGCAGTTTCTCGTCCGGGACTAATTTCTACAATGAGCAGTTCTTC	CASSFSSGTNFYNEQFF
TRBV2	.	.	TRBJ2-7	TGTGCCAGCAGGGCTTATGAAGAGCAGTACTTC	CASRAYEEQYF
TRBV7-9	.	.	TRBJ2-5	TGTGCCAGCAGCCCTCCCACACAGGTCAGGGAGACCCAGTACTTC	CASSPPTQVRETQYF
TRBV29-1	few	TRBD1	TRBJ2-2	TGCAGCATTCGGAGACAGGGGGACACCGGGGAGCTGTTTTTT	CSIRRQGDTGELFF
TRBV4-1	once	TRBD1	TRBJ2-7	TGCGCCAGCAGCCAAGGGACAGGGGGCCCTAACTCCTACGAGCAGTACTTC	CASSQGTGGPNSYEQYF
TRBV7-8	.	TRBD1	TRBJ1-1	TGTGCCAGCAGCCTTAACCAGGGGGACACTGAAGCTTTCTTT	CASSLNQGDTEAFF
TRBV7-2	.	TRBD2	TRBJ2-7	TGTGCCAGCAGCGAGGGACTAGCGGGAACCTACGAGCAGTACTTC	CASSEGLAGTYEQYF
TRBV5-5	once	.	TRBJ2-7	TGTGCCAGCAGCTTGGATCCAGGGGTCTCCGAGCAGTACTTC	CASSLDPGVSEQYF
TRBV4-1	.	.	TRBJ2-7	TGCGCCAGCAGCCACACCGACTTTGGAATGAGCTCCTACGAGCAGTACTTC	CASSHTDFGMSSYEQYF
TRBV28	.	.	TRBJ1-5	TGTGCCAGCATTCAAGGGGTTCAGCCCCAGCATTTT	CASIQGVQPQHF
TRBV5-1	.	TRBD2	TRBJ2-3	TGCGCCAGCAGCTTAACTAGCGGGAGGGCCACAGATACGCAGTATTTT	CASSLTSGRATDTQYF
TRBV5-1	.	TRBD1	TRBJ1-1	TGCGCCAGCATCCCCGGGACAGGGAACACTGAAGCTTTCTTT	CASIPGTGNTEAFF
TRBV27	.	TRBD2	TRBJ2-1	TGTGCCAGCAGTCAGACTAGCGGGACCCTCGATGAGCAGTTCTTC	CASSQTSGTLDEQFF
TRBV4-1	.	.	TRBJ1-2	TGCGCCAGCAGCCAAGATATAGCTAACTATGGCTACACCTTC	CASSQDIANYGYTF
TRBV7-2	once	TRBD1	TRBJ1-1	TGTGCCAGCAGCTTCCTCGCCAGAGGACAGGGGTCCACTGAAGCTTTCTTT	CASSFLARGQGSTEAFF
TRBV4-1	.	TRBD1	TRBJ2-7	TGCGCCAGCAGCACACGACAGGGAGAGTCCTACGAGCAGTACTTC	CASSTRQGESYEQYF
TRBV11-3	once	TRBD1	TRBJ1-4	TGTGCCAGCAGCAAGCCGGGACAGCCTTTACCCCCTGCAACTAATGAAAAACTGTTTTTT	CASSKPGQPLPPATNEKLFF
TRBV28	.	.	TRBJ1-1	TGTGCCAGCAGTCAGACAGGAGCGAACACTGAAGCTTTCTTT	CASSQTGANTEAFF
TRBV6-5	.	TRBD1	TRBJ1-6	TGTGCCAGCAGGCGGGACAGGGGTGACTACTCACCCCTCCACTTT	CASRRDRGDYSPLHF
TRBV3-1/TRBV3-2	.	.	TRBJ1-2	TGTGCCAGCAGCCAAGAAGCAGGGGAAGGCTACACCTTC	CASSQEAGEGYTF
TRBV4-1	.	TRBD1	TRBJ1-1	TGCGCCAGCAGCCCGACCGGGACAGGGAACACTGAAGCTTTCTTT	CASSPTGTGNTEAFF
TRBV6-2/TRBV6-3	.	TRBD2	TRBJ2-5	TGTGCCAGCAGTTATGAAAAGGGACTAGCGAATATCGAGACCCAGTACTTC	CASSYEKGLANIETQYF
TRBV27	.	.	TRBJ1-6	TGTGCCAGCAGTGACAGTCCTAATTCACCCCTCCACTTT	CASSDSPNSPLHF
TRBV2	.	.	TRBJ2-1	TGTGCCAGCAGCTCCGACAGGAGTTCCTACAATGAGCAGTTCTTC	CASSSDRSSYNEQFF
TRBV30	.	.	TRBJ1-1	TGTGCCTGGAGTGTACGCTGGACAGCGAACACTGAAGCTTTCTTT	CAWSVRWTANTEAFF
TRBV18	.	.	TRBJ2-4	TGTGCCAGCTCAGGGGCGGCCAAAAACATTCAGTACTTC	CASSGAAKNIQYF
TRBV28	.	.	TRBJ1-1	TGTGCCAGCAGTTTTGGGGGCGGGGGGACTGAAGCTTTCTTT	CASSFGGGGTEAFF
TRBV5-1	.	.	TRBJ1-1	TGCGCCAGCAGCTTGGCCGGGAGGATGAACACTGAAGCTTTCTTT	CASSLAGRMNTEAFF
TRBV15	.	.	TRBJ2-1	TGTGCCACCAGCTCGGCCGGGAGAGGAAGGTATGAGCAGTTCTTC	CATSSAGRGRYEQFF
TRBV27	.	TRBD2	TRBJ2-1	TGTGCCAGCAGCAAACTAGCGGGAGTAATGGGTGAGCAGTTCTTC	CASSKLAGVMGEQFF
TRBV7-2	.	TRBD1	TRBJ1-5	TGTGCCAGCAGCTTAAGGACAGGGGTAAATCAGCCCCAGCATTTT	CASSLRTGVNQPQHF
TRBV11-3	.	TRBD1	TRBJ2-1	TGTGCCAGCAGCCGACGGGACAGAAACAATGAGCAGTTCTTC	CASSRRDRNNEQFF
TRBV10-3	.	TRBD1	TRBJ1-1	TGTGCCATCAGACCGGGACAGGGGTGGGACACTGAAGCTTTCTTT	CAIRPGQGWDTEAFF
TRBV28	.	TRBD1	TRBJ1-4	TGTGCCAGCAGCCGTCGACAGGGACGCGAAAAACTGTTTTTT	CASSRRQGREKLFF
TRBV7-2	.	TRBD1	TRBJ1-2	TGTGCCAGCAGCCCGACAGGGGGCGGCGGTCGTCAGGGCTACACCTTC	CASSPTGGGGRQGYTF
TRBV5-1	.	TRBD1	TRBJ2-5	TGCGCCAGCAGCTTCGGACAGGGTGTAGAGACCCAGTACTTC	CASSFGQGVETQYF
TRBV5-1	.	.	TRBJ1-4	TGCGCCAGCAGCTTGGCCGCAACTAATGAAAAACTGTTTTTT	CASSLAATNEKLFF
TRBV3-1/TRBV3-2	.	.	TRBJ1-2	TGTGCCAGCAGCGCTCGTGACAGGCACTATGGCTACACCTTC	CASSARDRHYGYTF
TRBV5-1	.	TRBD2	TRBJ2-7	TGCGCCAGCAGCTTGACTAGCGGGAGCTCCTACGAGCAGTACTTC	CASSLTSGSSYEQYF
TRBV25-1	.	.	TRBJ1-1	TGTGCCAGCAGTGAAGGTTGGGAGGGCCGCACTGAAGCTTTCTTT	CASSEGWEGRTEAFF
TRBV29-1	few	TRBD2	TRBJ2-2	TGCAGCGTTGAATCCGCGACTAGCCGCACCGGGGAGCTGTTTTTT	CSVESATSRTGELFF
TRBV12-5	few	.	TRBJ2-3	TGTGCTAGTGGTTTGGTAAGAGACGGGAGTTTAAGCACAGATACGCAGTATTTT	CASGLVRDGSLSTDTQYF
TRBV6-4	.	TRBD2	TRBJ2-3	TGTGCCAGCAGTGAAGAGTCTAGCGGTAGCACAGATACGCAGTATTTT	CASSEESSGSTDTQYF